The 3 T cell receptor beta chains below all came from one sample that was sequenced in a study of T cells in Graves' hyperthyroidism and ophthalmopathy. Template material for amplifying TCR beta CDR3 regions consisted of RNA transcripts. First-round RT-PCR of the TCR CDR3 relied on the HTBI primer set. TCRdb used MiXCR to reprocess the multiplex PCR reads, holding one entry per CDR3 protein. This sample yields hundreds of thousands of distinct CDR3 sequences, of which about 19% are seen a single time; approximately 16% belongs to the top ten. The material sequenced was blood. All receptors come from a woman between 45 and 60 years old with Graves' hyperthyroidism that later progressed to Graves' ophthalmopathy.

The chain carries TRBV3-1 and TRBJ2-2; D may match TRBD1 or TRBD2 (6 bases each). This CDR3 spans 16 amino acids. Germline CDR1 and CDR2: LGHDT and YNNKEL (reference sequence). V was trimmed by 1 base and J by 4 bases, leaving 13 bases between them. The CDR3 spells CASSQVSGASTGELFF. CDR3 nucleotide sequence: TGTGCCAGCAGCCAAGTCTCGGGGGCGAGCACCGGGGAGCTGTTTTTT.

This clonotype was observed a few times. The CDR3 sequence: CASSPSSTNEKLFF. CDR3 nucleotides: TGTGCCAGCTCACCAAGTTCAACTAATGAAAAACTGTTTTTT. J is TRBJ1-4 and V is TRBV18, with D hard to call. Germline CDR1 and CDR2: KGHSH and LQKENI. Trimming pared 2 bases from V and 0 bases from J, leaving 4 bases between. The CDR3 runs 14 residues.

This rearrangement joins TRBV7-8 to TRBJ1-5; D gene ambiguous. CDR1 and CDR2 from the germline V gene are SGHVS and FQNEAQ. The CDR3 is made up of 17 amino acids. V shed 0 bases and J shed 1 base, with 13 bases lying between them. The chain's CDR3 is CASSLAGRQRSNQPQHF. CDR3 coding DNA: TGTGCCAGCAGCTTAGCTGGTCGGCAGAGAAGCAATCAGCCCCAGCATTTT.